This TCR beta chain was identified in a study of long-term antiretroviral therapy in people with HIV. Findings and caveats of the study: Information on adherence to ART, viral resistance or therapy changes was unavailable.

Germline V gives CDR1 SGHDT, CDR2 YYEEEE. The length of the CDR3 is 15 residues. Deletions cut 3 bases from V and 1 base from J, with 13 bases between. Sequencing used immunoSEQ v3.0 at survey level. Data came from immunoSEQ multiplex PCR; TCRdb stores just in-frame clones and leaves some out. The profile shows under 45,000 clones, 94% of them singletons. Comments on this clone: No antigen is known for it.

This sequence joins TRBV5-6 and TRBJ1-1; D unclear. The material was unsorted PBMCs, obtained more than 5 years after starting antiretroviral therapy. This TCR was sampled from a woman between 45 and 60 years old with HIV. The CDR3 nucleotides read TGTGCCAGCAGCTACCCTACAGCGGGGAACACTGAAGCTTTCTTT. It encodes CASSYPTAGNTEAFF.